What follows describes a single T cell receptor (beta chain). The CDR3 is 9 amino acids. V lost 10 bases to trimming and J lost 6 bases, with 7 bases between them. Germline lookup yields CDR1 SGHNT and CDR2 YYREEE (reference sequence). From blood CD8+ and CD4+ T cells, TCR beta sequences were generated. The authors reverse transcribed roughly 0.5 to 1 ug RNA with random hexamers. With immunoSEQ multiplex PCR, TCR beta CDR3 was amplified across 54 Vbeta and 13 Jbeta. One entry per CDR3 protein, called by TCRdb with MiXCR from the immunoSEQ multiplex PCR reads. The data hold around 160,000 distinct CDR3 sequences, with approximately 94% observed a single time. The source of the sample is a study of CD8 T cells in Susac syndrome.

Source material: CD4+ T cells from PBMCs. The source of this sequence is a human donor with multiple sclerosis. This rearrangement joins TRBV5-4 to TRBJ1-2; no reliable D call. CDR3 nucleotides: TGTGCCGGGCCCGATGGCTACACCTTC. Translation: CAGPDGYTF.